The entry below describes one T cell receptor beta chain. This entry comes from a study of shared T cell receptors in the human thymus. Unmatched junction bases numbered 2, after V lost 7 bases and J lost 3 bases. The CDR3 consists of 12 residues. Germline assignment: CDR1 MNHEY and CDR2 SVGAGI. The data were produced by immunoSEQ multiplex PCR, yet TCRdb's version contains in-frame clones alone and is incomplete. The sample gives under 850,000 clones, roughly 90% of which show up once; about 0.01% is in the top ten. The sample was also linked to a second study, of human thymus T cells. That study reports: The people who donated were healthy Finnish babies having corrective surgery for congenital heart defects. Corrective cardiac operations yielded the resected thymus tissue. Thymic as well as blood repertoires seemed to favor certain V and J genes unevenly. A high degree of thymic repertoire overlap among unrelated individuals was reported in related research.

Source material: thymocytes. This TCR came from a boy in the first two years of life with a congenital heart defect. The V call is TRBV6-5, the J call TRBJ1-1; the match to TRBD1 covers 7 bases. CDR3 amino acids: CASNRGYTEAFF. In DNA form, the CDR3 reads TGTGCCAGCAACAGGGGTTACACTGAAGCTTTCTTT.